The source of this TCR beta chain is a study of T cell repertoires in cytomegalovirus infection. CDR1 ENHRY and CDR2 SYGVKD come from the germline V gene. Trimming removed 0 bases from V and 2 bases from J, with 10 bases in between. The CDR3 has 16 amino acids. Regarding this clonotype: Its cognate antigen is unknown.

One entry per CDR3 protein results from TCRdb running MiXCR on the reads. The table records around 500,000 distinct CDR3 sequences, under 55% of them present only once. V usage is TRBV10-3 and J usage is TRBJ2-2; D call uncertain. The sequences come from cultured PBMCs, collected from culture after CMV antigen stimulation. This clonotype originated in a human donor in good health (CMV status not recorded). Some clones in this sample may be carry-over from other donors' samples. The CDR3 DNA follows: TGTGCCATCAGTGAGTCAGGTAGCAGTAACACCGGGGAGCTGTTTTTT. This codes for CAISESGSSNTGELFF.